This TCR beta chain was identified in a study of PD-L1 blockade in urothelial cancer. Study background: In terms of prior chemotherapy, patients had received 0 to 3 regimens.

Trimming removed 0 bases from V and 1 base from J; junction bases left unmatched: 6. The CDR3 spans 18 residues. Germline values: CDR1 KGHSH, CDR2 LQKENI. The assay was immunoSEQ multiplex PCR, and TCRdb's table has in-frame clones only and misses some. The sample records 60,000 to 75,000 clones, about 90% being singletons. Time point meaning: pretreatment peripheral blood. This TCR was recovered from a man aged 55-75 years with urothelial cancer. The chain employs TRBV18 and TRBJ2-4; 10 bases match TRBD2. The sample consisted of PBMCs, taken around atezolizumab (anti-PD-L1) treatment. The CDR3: CASSPPLAGVGAKNIQYF. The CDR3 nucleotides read TGTGCCAGCTCACCACCCCTAGCGGGGGTAGGGGCCAAAAACATTCAGTACTTC.